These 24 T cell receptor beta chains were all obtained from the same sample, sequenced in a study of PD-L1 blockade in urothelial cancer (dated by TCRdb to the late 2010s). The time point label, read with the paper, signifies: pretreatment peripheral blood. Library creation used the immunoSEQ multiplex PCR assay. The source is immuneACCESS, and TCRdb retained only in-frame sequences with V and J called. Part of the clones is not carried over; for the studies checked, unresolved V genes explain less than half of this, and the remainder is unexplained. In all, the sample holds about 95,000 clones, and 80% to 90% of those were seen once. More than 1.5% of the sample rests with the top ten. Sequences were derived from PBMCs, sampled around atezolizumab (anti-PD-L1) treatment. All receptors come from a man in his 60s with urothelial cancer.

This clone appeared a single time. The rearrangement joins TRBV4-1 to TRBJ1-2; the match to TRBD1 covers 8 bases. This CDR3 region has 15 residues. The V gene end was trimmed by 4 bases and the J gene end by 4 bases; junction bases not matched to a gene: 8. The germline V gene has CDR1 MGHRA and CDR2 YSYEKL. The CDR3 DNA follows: TGCGCCAGCAGCCCCTTGGACAGGGCTTTCTATGGCTACACCTTC. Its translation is CASSPLDRAFYGYTF.

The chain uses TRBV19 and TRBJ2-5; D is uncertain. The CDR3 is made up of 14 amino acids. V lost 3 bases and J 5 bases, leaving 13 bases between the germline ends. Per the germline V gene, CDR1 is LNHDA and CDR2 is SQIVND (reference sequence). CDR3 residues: CASSIQDQSETQYF. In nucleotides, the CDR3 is TGTGCCAGTAGTATCCAGGATCAATCGGAGACCCAGTACTTC.

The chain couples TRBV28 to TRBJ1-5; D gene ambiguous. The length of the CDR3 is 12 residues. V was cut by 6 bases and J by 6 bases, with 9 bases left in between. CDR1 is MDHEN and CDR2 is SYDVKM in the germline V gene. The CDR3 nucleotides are TGTGCCAGCAGATCCCTTGTTCAGCCCCAGCATTTT. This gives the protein CASRSLVQPQHF. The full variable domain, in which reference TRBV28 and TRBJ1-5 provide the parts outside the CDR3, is DVKVTQSSRYLVKRTGEKVFLECVQDMDHENMFWYRQDPGLGLRLIYFSYDVKMKEKGDIPEGYSVSREKKERFSLILESASTNQTSMYLCASRSLVQPQHFGDGTRLSIL.

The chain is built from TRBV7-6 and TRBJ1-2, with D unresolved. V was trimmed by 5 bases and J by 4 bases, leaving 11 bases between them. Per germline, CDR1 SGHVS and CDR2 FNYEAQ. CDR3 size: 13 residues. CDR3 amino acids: CASSPRTGYGYTF. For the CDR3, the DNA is TGTGCCAGCAGCCCCAGGACTGGCTATGGCTACACCTTC.

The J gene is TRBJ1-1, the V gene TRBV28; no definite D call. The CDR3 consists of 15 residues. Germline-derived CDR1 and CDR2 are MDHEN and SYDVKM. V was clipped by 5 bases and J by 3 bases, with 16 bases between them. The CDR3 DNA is TGTGCCAGCAGTCCTTCTTATGGTGGAGACACTGAAGCTTTCTTT. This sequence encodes CASSPSYGGDTEAFF.

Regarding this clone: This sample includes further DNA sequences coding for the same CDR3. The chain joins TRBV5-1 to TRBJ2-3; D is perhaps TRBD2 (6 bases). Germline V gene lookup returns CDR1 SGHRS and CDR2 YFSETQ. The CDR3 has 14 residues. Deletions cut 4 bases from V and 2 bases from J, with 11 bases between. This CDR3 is CASSPGGYTDTQYF. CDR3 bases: TGCGCCAGCAGCCCCGGGGGTTACACAGATACGCAGTATTTT.

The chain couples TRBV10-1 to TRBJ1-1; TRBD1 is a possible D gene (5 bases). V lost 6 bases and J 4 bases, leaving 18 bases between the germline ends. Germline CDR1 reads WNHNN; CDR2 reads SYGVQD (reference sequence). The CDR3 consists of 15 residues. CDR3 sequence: CASSTGTPGSTEAFF. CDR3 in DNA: TGCGCCAGCAGCACCGGGACTCCCGGTAGCACTGAAGCTTTCTTT.

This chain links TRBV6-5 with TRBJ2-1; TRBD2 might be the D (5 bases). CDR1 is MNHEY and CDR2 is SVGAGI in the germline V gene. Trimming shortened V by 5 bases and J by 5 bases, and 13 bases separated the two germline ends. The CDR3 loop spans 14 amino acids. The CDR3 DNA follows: TGTGCCAGCAGTCTAACGGGAATCGACAATGAGCAGTTCTTC. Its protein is CASSLTGIDNEQFF.

The CDR3 loop is CASSFRGDEQFF. The DNA for the CDR3 is TGTGCCAGCAGCTTCAGGGGGGATGAGCAGTTCTTC. The rearrangement joins TRBV7-6 to TRBJ2-1, with D perhaps TRBD1 (7 bases). CDR1 and CDR2 from the germline V gene are SGHVS and FNYEAQ. There are 12 residues in the CDR3. V was shortened by 3 bases and J by 8 bases, with 8 bases between the two germline ends.

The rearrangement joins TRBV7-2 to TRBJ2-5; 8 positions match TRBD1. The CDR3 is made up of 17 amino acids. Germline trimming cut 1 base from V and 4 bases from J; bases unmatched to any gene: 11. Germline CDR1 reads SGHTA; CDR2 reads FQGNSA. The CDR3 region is CASSLEARQGFGETQYF. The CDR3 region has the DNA TGTGCCAGCAGCTTAGAAGCCCGACAGGGGTTCGGAGAGACCCAGTACTTC.

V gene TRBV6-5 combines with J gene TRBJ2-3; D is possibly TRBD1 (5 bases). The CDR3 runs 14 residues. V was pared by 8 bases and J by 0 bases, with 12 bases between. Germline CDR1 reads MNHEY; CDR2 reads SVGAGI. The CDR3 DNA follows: TGTGCCAGCGGCAAGGCAGGGAGCACAGATACGCAGTATTTT. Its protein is CASGKAGSTDTQYF.

CDR3 in DNA: TGTGCCATCAGAAAGGGGACTAGCGGGTACCAAGAGACCCAGTACTTC. Residues: CAIRKGTSGYQETQYF. The chain uses TRBV10-3 and TRBJ2-5; TRBD2 agrees at 12 bases. The trim removed 6 bases at V and 0 bases at J, leaving 5 bases unmatched. Germline V gene data show CDR1 as ENHRY and CDR2 as SYGVKD. This CDR3 comprises 16 residues.

CDR3 region: CASGLLTGRGGYTF. In DNA form, the CDR3 reads TGTGCTAGTGGTTTGCTGACGGGCCGAGGGGGCTACACCTTC. The chain links TRBV12-5 to TRBJ1-2; no clear D. Trimming stripped 2 bases from V and 8 bases from J, with 15 bases between. Germline V gene data show CDR1 as LGHNT and CDR2 as FRNRAP. CDR3 length equals 14 residues.

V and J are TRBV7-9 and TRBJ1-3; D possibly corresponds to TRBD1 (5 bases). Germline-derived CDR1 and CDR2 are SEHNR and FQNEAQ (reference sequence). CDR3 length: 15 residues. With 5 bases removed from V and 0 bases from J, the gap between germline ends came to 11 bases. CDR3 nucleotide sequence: TGTGCCAGCAGCGTCTCGGGGGGCTCTGGAAACACCATATATTTT. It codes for CASSVSGGSGNTIYF.

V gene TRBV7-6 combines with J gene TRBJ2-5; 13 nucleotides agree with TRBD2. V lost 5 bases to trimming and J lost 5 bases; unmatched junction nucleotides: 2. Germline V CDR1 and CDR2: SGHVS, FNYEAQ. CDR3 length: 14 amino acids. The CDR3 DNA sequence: TGTGCCAGCAGCCGGACTAGCGGGGGTGAGACCCAGTACTTC. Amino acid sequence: CASSRTSGGETQYF.

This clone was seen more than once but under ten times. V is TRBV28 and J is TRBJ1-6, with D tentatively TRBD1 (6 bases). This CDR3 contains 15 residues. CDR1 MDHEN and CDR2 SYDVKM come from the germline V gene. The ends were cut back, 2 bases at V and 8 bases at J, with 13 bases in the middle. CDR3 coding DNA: TGTGCCAGCAGTTTAGCCAGGGGCTGGGATTCACCCCTCCACTTT. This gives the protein CASSLARGWDSPLHF.

The CDR3 protein is CAISGGQDPYEQYF. CDR3 coding DNA: TGTGCCATCAGTGGGGGACAGGACCCCTACGAGCAGTACTTC. This chain joins TRBV10-3 and TRBJ2-7, with 8 bases aligning to TRBD1. The J segment lost 2 bases and the V segment lost 4 bases, leaving 4 bases of the junction unmatched. Germline values: CDR1 ENHRY, CDR2 SYGVKD. The CDR3 has 14 amino acids.

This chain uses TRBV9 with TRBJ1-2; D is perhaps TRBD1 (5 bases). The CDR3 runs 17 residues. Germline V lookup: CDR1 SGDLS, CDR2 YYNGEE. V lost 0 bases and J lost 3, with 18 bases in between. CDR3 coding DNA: TGTGCCAGCAGCGTAGTTCAGGGTGGGGCAGGGCACTATGGCTACACCTTC. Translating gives CASSVVQGGAGHYGYTF.

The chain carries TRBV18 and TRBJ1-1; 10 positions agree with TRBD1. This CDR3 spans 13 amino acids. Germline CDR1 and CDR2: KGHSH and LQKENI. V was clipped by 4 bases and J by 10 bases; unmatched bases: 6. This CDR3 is CASSLDRGSVAFF. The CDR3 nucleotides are TGTGCCAGCTCACTGGACAGGGGGAGCGTAGCTTTCTTT.

The CDR3 nucleotides are TGTGCCAGCAGCTTGGCACCCGGGACAGTTAAAGAGACCCAGTACTTC. As protein: CASSLAPGTVKETQYF. The chain carries TRBV5-6 and TRBJ2-5; 7 nucleotides match TRBD1. With V trimmed by 0 bases and J by 3 bases, 8 bases remained unmatched. This CDR3 region has 16 residues. Germline CDR1 reads SGHDT; CDR2 reads YYEEEE.

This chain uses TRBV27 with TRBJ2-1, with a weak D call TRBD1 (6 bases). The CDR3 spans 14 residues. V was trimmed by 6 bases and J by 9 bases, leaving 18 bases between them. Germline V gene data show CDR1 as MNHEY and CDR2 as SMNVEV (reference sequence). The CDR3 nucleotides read TGTGCCAGCAGAGACCACAGGGCCCGGTTTGAGCAGTTCTTC. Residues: CASRDHRARFEQFF.

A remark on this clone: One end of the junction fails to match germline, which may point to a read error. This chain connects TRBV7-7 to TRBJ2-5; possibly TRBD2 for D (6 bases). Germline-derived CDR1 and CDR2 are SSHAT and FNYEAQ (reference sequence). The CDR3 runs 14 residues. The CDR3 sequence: CASSPEPGLETQYF. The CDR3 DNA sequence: TGTGCTAGCAGCCCCGAGCCGGGACTAGAGACCCAGTACTTC. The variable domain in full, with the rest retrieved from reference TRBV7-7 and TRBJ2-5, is GAGVSQSPRYKVTKRGQDVTLRCDPISSHATLYWYQQALGQGPEFLTYFNYEAQPDKSGLPSDRFSAERPEGSISTLTIQRTEQRDSAMYRCASSPEPGLETQYFGPGTRLLVL.

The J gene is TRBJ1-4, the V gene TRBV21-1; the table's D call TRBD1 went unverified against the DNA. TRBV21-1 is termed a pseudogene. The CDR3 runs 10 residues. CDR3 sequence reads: CASPREKLFF. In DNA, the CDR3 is TGTGCCAGCCCCAGGGAAAAACTGTTTTTT.

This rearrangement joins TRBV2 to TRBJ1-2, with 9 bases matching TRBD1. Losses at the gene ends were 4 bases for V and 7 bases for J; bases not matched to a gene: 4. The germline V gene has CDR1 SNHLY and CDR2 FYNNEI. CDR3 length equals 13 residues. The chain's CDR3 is CASSGTGVAGYTF. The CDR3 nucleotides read TGTGCCAGCAGTGGGACAGGGGTGGCTGGCTACACCTTC.